The sequence of this T cell receptor (beta chain) was determined in a study of blood T cells in healthy people across ages. This clonotype was found a few times. A sample-barcoded 5' primer and a J-beta primer mix were used in a second PCR of roughly 6 to 11 cycles. TCRdb called the 5' RACE reads again in MiXCR, with one record for every CDR3 protein. This sample has hundreds of thousands of distinct CDR3 sequences, with roughly two fifths found just once. The sequencing sample was made of blood. The clonotype originates from an elderly man in good health.

The DNA of the CDR3 is TGTGCCAGCAGGAGCGGGAGGGCCATAGTTGAGCAGTTCTTC. Its translation: CASRSGRAIVEQFF. V usage is TRBV12-3 or TRBV12-4 and J usage is TRBJ2-1, with TRBD2 matching 10 bases. There are 14 residues in the CDR3. The junction had 8 bases not matched to a gene; V was cut back by 6 bases and J by 9 bases.